These 30 T cell receptor beta chains came from one sample sequenced in a study of cytomegalovirus exposure and HLA in healthy donors. The assay was immunoSEQ multiplex PCR, and TCRdb's table has in-frame clones only and misses some. The data contain 90,000 to 150,000 clones, over 75% of them singletons. Material for sequencing was PBMCs. These TCRs come from a woman younger than 35 in good health and CMV-seropositive.

The gene calls are TRBV15 and TRBJ1-5; 8 bases are shared with TRBD1. Trimming cost V 3 bases and J 6 bases; bases outside gene matches: 1. CDR3 size: 13 residues. Germline V gene data show CDR1 as LNHNV and CDR2 as YYDKDF (reference sequence). CDR3 sequence (DNA): TGTGCCACCAGCAGGACAGGGGCTCAGCCCCAGCATTTT. This encodes CATSRTGAQPQHF.

The DNA for the CDR3 is TGTGCCAGCAGCCCGACAGCCGGCTCCTACGAGCAGTACTTC. Protein: CASSPTAGSYEQYF. The chain carries TRBV5-6 and TRBJ2-7; TRBD1 is a possible D gene (5 bases). The CDR3 contains 14 residues. Trimming pared 4 bases from V and 0 bases from J, leaving 11 bases between. Looked up from germline, CDR1 is SGHDT and CDR2 is YYEEEE.

This clone was observed a single time. The chain links TRBV7-3 to TRBJ2-7, with D possibly TRBD2 on 5 matching bases. The CDR3 length is 13 residues. V lost 1 base to trimming and J lost 5 bases, with 9 bases between them. CDR1 and CDR2 from the germline V gene are SGHTA and FQGTGA. CDR3 coding DNA: TGTGCCAGCAGCTTAAACCTAGCTGACGAGCAGTACTTC. Protein product: CASSLNLADEQYF.

The chain has TRBV6-1 and TRBJ1-2; 7 bases fit TRBD1. The ends lost 6 bases at V and 6 bases at J; junction bases unmatched: 7. Germline V CDR1 and CDR2: MNHNS, SASEGT. The CDR3 loop spans 13 amino acids. The CDR3 DNA sequence: TGTGCCAGCAGCCACCGGGACAGAGATGGCTACACCTTC. It yields the protein CASSHRDRDGYTF.

The V and J genes are TRBV13 and TRBJ2-1, with D possibly TRBD2 on 6 matching bases. CDR1 is PRHDT and CDR2 is FYEKMQ in the germline V gene (reference sequence). Trimming took 7 bases from V and 3 from J, leaving 19 bases between them. CDR3 length: 16 residues. Here the CDR3 reads CASTDGGTSLYNEQFF. The CDR3 DNA is TGTGCCAGCACGGATGGGGGGACCTCACTCTACAATGAGCAGTTCTTC.

V gene TRBV5-6 combines with J gene TRBJ1-1; weak D call: TRBD1 (6 bases). This CDR3 has 14 amino acids. Germline-derived CDR1 and CDR2 are SGHDT and YYEEEE. V shed 0 bases and J shed 0 bases, with 6 bases lying between them. CDR3 protein: CASSLGTVNTEAFF. DNA for the CDR3: TGTGCCAGCAGCTTGGGGACAGTGAACACTGAAGCTTTCTTT.

This chain links TRBV27 with TRBJ1-2, with 7 positions matching TRBD1. CDR1 MNHEY and CDR2 SMNVEV come from the germline V gene (reference sequence). Trimming removed 4 bases from V and 0 bases from J; junction bases left unmatched: 5. The CDR3 runs to 15 residues. For the CDR3, the DNA is TGTGCCAGCAGTTCCGGGACAGAGACTAACTATGGCTACACCTTC. Amino acids: CASSSGTETNYGYTF.

The rearrangement joins TRBV19 to TRBJ1-2; tentatively, D is TRBD1 (6 bases). This CDR3 is built from 14 residues. Trimming took off 6 bases at V and 6 bases at J, with 17 bases between the two ends. CDR1 LNHDA and CDR2 SQIVND come from the germline V gene (reference sequence). DNA of the CDR3: TGTGCCAGTAGCCAATTGACGGACAGTAATGGCTACACCTTC. Its translation: CASSQLTDSNGYTF.

V gene TRBV4-1 combines with J gene TRBJ2-1; 9 bases line up with TRBD2. The germline gives CDR1 MGHRA, CDR2 YSYEKL. This CDR3 has 15 amino acids. Trimming at V came to 1 base and at J to 2 bases, leaving 0 bases not matched to a gene. The CDR3 spells CASSQVAGAYNEQFF. CDR3 bases: TGCGCCAGCAGCCAAGTAGCGGGAGCCTACAATGAGCAGTTCTTC.

This chain connects TRBV11-2 to TRBJ2-7, with D uncertain. V lost 5 bases and J lost 2, with 13 bases in between. The germline V gene encodes CDR1 SGHAT and CDR2 FQNNGV. The length of the CDR3 is 14 residues. The CDR3 is CASSHQTSTYEQYF. The CDR3 nucleotides read TGTGCCAGCAGCCACCAGACATCAACCTACGAGCAGTACTTC.

The V call is TRBV27, the J call TRBJ1-2; 8 bases align to TRBD1. The V and J ends lost 1 base and 8 bases, in that order; junction bases with no gene match: 6. The CDR3 is made up of 14 amino acids. Per the germline V gene, CDR1 is MNHEY and CDR2 is SMNVEV (reference sequence). CDR3 DNA sequence: TGTGCCAGCAGTTTATACCCATCAGGGGGCGGCTACACCTTC. This codes for CASSLYPSGGGYTF.

The genes are TRBV7-9 and TRBJ2-1, with TRBD2 matching 7 bases. After removal of 2 bases from V and 6 bases from J, the junction contained 7 bases not matched to a gene. This CDR3 is built from 15 residues. CDR1 SEHNR and CDR2 FQNEAQ come from the germline V gene (reference sequence). The CDR3 sequence: CASSLSSGIFNEQFF. CDR3 bases: TGTGCCAGCAGCTTATCAAGCGGGATTTTCAATGAGCAGTTCTTC.

This clone was observed a few times. The genes are TRBV27 and TRBJ1-6; no reliable D call. The CDR3 has 13 amino acids. Trimming removed 11 bases at V and 3 bases at J, with 11 bases between. Germline V gene lookup returns CDR1 MNHEY and CDR2 SMNVEV (reference sequence). CDR3 in amino acids: CASQRSYNSPLHF. CDR3 nucleotide sequence: TGTGCCTCGCAGAGGAGCTATAATTCACCCCTCCACTTT.

This clone occurred once. The chain is built from TRBV6-5 and TRBJ2-6, with D tentatively TRBD2 (5 bases). V gave up 7 bases and J gave up 0 bases, with 10 bases separating them. Looked up from germline, CDR1 is MNHEY and CDR2 is SVGAGI. The CDR3 covers 15 residues. The CDR3, as DNA: TGTGCCAGCAAGGAAGGGAGCTCTGGGGCCAACGTCCTGACTTTC. Protein product: CASKEGSSGANVLTF.

The sample holds a few counts of this clone. The chain joins TRBV7-9 to TRBJ1-1; a weak D match, TRBD1 (5 bases). Germline loops: CDR1 SEHNR, CDR2 FQNEAQ (reference sequence). V lost 4 bases and J lost 3, with 12 bases in between. The CDR3 contains 14 residues. CDR3 DNA sequence: TGTGCCAGCAGCTGGAAACGCAGGGACACTGAAGCTTTCTTT. Protein product: CASSWKRRDTEAFF.

The V and J genes are TRBV19 and TRBJ1-2, with unresolved D. The CDR3 totals 13 residues. V lost 2 bases to trimming and J lost 3 bases, with 7 bases between them. Germline-derived CDR1 and CDR2 are LNHDA and SQIVND (reference sequence). The CDR3 spells CASSIKLDYGYTF. For the CDR3, the DNA is TGTGCCAGTAGTATAAAGCTCGACTATGGCTACACCTTC. The full variable domain, rest sourced from reference TRBV19 and TRBJ1-2, is DGGITQSPKYLFRKEGQNVTLSCEQNLNHDAMYWYRQDPGQGLRLIYYSQIVNDFQKGDIAEGYSVSREKKESFPLTVTSAQKNPTAFYLCASSIKLDYGYTFGSGTRLTVV.

The rearrangement links TRBV5-1 to TRBJ2-1; 7 positions match TRBD1. Germline loops: CDR1 SGHRS, CDR2 YFSETQ. The CDR3 has 14 residues. The V gene end was trimmed by 1 base and the J gene end by 8 bases; junction bases not matched to a gene: 6. The CDR3: CASSLRGPGDEQFF. CDR3 DNA: TGCGCCAGCAGCTTGAGGGGGCCGGGCGATGAGCAGTTCTTC.

Written as DNA, the CDR3 is TGTGCCAGCACCGATACCGGGGACAACAATGAGCAGTTCTTC. Its translation is CASTDTGDNNEQFF. V is TRBV27 and J is TRBJ2-1, with TRBD1 as a possible D gene (6 bases). V dropped 7 bases and J dropped 5 bases, with 15 bases sitting between them. Germline lookup yields CDR1 MNHEY and CDR2 SMNVEV (reference sequence). The CDR3 is 14 amino acids.

This chain links TRBV6-1 with TRBJ1-2, with TRBD1 identical over 8 bases. CDR3 length equals 12 residues. Trimming removed 6 bases from V and 3 bases from J; junction bases left unmatched: 0. Per germline, CDR1 MNHNS and CDR2 SASEGT. Here the CDR3 reads CASRDRDYGYTF. The CDR3 bases are TGTGCCAGCAGGGACAGGGACTATGGCTACACCTTC.

This clone was picked up one time. The rearrangement links TRBV27 to TRBJ2-1, with 7 bases fitting TRBD2. The germline gives CDR1 MNHEY, CDR2 SMNVEV (reference sequence). The CDR3 is made up of 14 amino acids. V dropped 7 bases and J dropped 5; count of bases not matched to a gene: 8. DNA for the CDR3: TGTGCCAGCACTCCGGGACTACTGAACAATGAGCAGTTCTTC. It codes for CASTPGLLNNEQFF.

This clone came up once. The DNA for the CDR3 is TGTGCCAGCAGTGAAAACGGTAGCACCGGGGAGCTGTTTTTT. It encodes CASSENGSTGELFF. The rearrangement links TRBV6-1 to TRBJ2-2; D uncertain. CDR3 length equals 14 residues. V shed 2 bases and J shed 4 bases, with 8 bases lying between them. CDR1 and CDR2 from the germline V gene are MNHNS and SASEGT.

The J gene is TRBJ2-4, the V gene TRBV30, with 9 bases fitting TRBD1. The CDR3 sequence is 12 residues long. Germline V CDR1 and CDR2: GTSNPN, SVGIG (reference sequence). V was clipped by 2 bases and J by 9 bases; unmatched bases: 2. The CDR3 is CAWSRQGGIQYF. The CDR3 DNA reads TGTGCCTGGAGTAGACAGGGGGGCATTCAGTACTTC.

This chain joins TRBV19 and TRBJ2-5; D remains unclear. Germline V gene data show CDR1 as LNHDA and CDR2 as SQIVND (reference sequence). CDR3 length: 14 amino acids. Trimming stripped 2 bases from V and 5 bases from J, with 12 bases between. The CDR3 here is CASSIFGGRETQYF. CDR3 nucleotides: TGTGCCAGTAGTATATTCGGCGGAAGGGAGACCCAGTACTTC.

This chain uses TRBV5-4 with TRBJ1-1, with D hard to call. V lost 4 bases to trimming and J lost 0 bases, with 13 bases between them. CDR1 is SGHNT, CDR2 YYREEE, per germline (reference sequence). The CDR3 loop spans 15 amino acids. CDR3 in amino acids: CASSLPQAVNTEAFF. The CDR3 coding sequence is TGTGCCAGCAGCCTCCCCCAGGCCGTGAACACTGAAGCTTTCTTT. The full variable domain, completed using reference TRBV5-4 and TRBJ1-1, is ETGVTQSPTHLIKTRGQQVTLRCSSQSGHNTVSWYQQALGQGPQFIFQYYREEENGRGNFPPRFSGLQFPNYSSELNVNALELDDSALYLCASSLPQAVNTEAFFGQGTRLTVV.

The genes are TRBV19 and TRBJ1-2; 7 nucleotides line up with TRBD1. V lost 8 bases, J lost 4 bases, and 13 bases stayed unmatched. The CDR3 spans 15 residues. Germline V gene data show CDR1 as LNHDA and CDR2 as SQIVND (reference sequence). This chain's CDR3 is CASRIPGQTSYGYTF. The DNA for the CDR3 is TGTGCCAGTCGAATCCCGGGACAGACTTCCTATGGCTACACCTTC.

The chain combines TRBV7-9 with TRBJ1-1; D might be TRBD1 (6 bases). There are 17 residues in the CDR3. Looked up from germline, CDR1 is SEHNR and CDR2 is FQNEAQ (reference sequence). V gave up 5 bases and J gave up 1 base, with 20 bases separating them. CDR3 DNA sequence: TGTGCCAGCAGCCATAACAGGGTACGGTATTCGAACACTGAAGCTTTCTTT. Protein: CASSHNRVRYSNTEAFF. Filled out from reference TRBV7-9 and TRBJ1-1, the complete variable domain reads DTGVSQNPRHKITKRGQNVTFRCDPISEHNRLYWYRQTLGQGPEFLTYFQNEAQLEKSRLLSDRFSAERPKGSFSTLEIQRTEQGDSAMYLCASSHNRVRYSNTEAFFGQGTRLTVV.

The rearrangement joins TRBV11-3 to TRBJ1-1; D not certain. V gave up 0 bases and J gave up 0 bases, with 5 bases separating them. From germline, CDR1 is SGHNT and CDR2 YENEEA. The CDR3 is 14 amino acids. The CDR3 DNA sequence: TGTGCCAGCAGCTTAGACAGGCTGAACACTGAAGCTTTCTTT. Translation: CASSLDRLNTEAFF.

This clone is a singleton in its sample. The J gene is TRBJ1-2, the V gene TRBV2, with no clear D. Trimming cost V 0 bases and J 5 bases, with 7 bases left between them. The CDR3 has 13 residues. Germline V gives CDR1 SNHLY, CDR2 FYNNEI. CDR3: CASSEAPDYGYTF. As DNA, the CDR3 is TGTGCCAGCAGTGAAGCACCAGATTATGGCTACACCTTC.

The chain joins TRBV5-1 to TRBJ2-7, with 8 bases that match TRBD1. With V trimmed by 3 bases and J by 3 bases, 11 bases remained unmatched. Germline values: CDR1 SGHRS, CDR2 YFSETQ. This CDR3 is built from 16 residues. The CDR3 loop is CASSYHPGGADYEQYF. CDR3 nucleotide sequence: TGCGCCAGCAGCTATCACCCAGGGGGCGCGGACTACGAGCAGTACTTC. The whole variable domain, remainder taken from reference TRBV5-1 and TRBJ2-7, is KAGVTQTPRYLIKTRGQQVTLSCSPISGHRSVSWYQQTPGQGLQFLFEYFSETQRNKGNFPGRFSGRQFSNSRSEMNVSTLELGDSALYLCASSYHPGGADYEQYFGPGTRLTVT.

This clone was recorded once. The chain recombines TRBV7-2 with TRBJ2-7, with 8 bases identical to TRBD2. V shed 1 base and J 2 bases; nucleotides not matched to a gene: 1. The CDR3 has 14 residues. From germline, CDR1 is SGHTA and CDR2 FQGNSA. CDR3 DNA sequence: TGTGCCAGCAGCTTAGAAGCGGGAGCCTACGAGCAGTACTTC. It specifies CASSLEAGAYEQYF.